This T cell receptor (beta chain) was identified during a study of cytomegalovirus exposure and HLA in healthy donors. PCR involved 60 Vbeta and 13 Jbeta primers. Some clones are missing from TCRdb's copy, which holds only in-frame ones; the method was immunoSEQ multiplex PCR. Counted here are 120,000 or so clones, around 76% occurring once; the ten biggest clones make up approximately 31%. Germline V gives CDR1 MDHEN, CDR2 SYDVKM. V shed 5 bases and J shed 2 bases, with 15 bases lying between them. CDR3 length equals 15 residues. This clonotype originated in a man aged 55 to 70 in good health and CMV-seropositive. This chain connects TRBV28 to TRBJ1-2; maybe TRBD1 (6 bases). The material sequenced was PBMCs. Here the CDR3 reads CASSPSGGQNYGYTF. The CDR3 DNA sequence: TGTGCCAGCAGTCCATCCGGGGGGCAGAACTATGGCTACACCTTC.